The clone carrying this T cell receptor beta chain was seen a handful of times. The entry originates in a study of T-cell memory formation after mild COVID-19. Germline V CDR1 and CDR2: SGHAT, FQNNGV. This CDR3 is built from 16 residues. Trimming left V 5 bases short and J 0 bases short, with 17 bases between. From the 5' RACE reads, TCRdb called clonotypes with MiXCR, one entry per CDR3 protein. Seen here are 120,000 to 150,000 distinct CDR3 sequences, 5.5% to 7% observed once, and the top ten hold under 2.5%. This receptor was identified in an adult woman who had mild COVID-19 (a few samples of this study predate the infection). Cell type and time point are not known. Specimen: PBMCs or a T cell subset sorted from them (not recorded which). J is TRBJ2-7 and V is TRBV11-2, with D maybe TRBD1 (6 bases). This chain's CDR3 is CASSLLLQGRSYEQYF. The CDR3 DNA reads TGTGCCAGCAGCCTTCTTCTACAGGGTCGCTCCTACGAGCAGTACTTC.